The 22 T cell receptor beta chains in this list originate from one sample, sequenced in a study of sequential checkpoint blockade in melanoma. Treatment noted: randomized to nivolumab then ipilimumab (arm A) or the reverse (arm B). TCRdb keeps only in-frame clones here, not all; method: immunoSEQ multiplex PCR. The sample yields around 40,000 clones, 86% seen once. The material was CD8+ T cells sorted from blood (inferred from file names), obtained from a patient given nivolumab and ipilimumab in sequence. The source is a human donor with melanoma.

The genes are TRBV14 and TRBJ2-7; 7 bases are shared with TRBD2. The CDR3 is 15 amino acids. Losses at the gene ends were 3 bases for V and 0 bases for J; bases not matched to a gene: 5. Germline loops: CDR1 SGHDN, CDR2 FVKESK. The CDR3 region has the DNA TGTGCCAGCAGCCAGAGACTAGCCTTCTCCTACGAGCAGTACTTC. Translated: CASSQRLAFSYEQYF.

This rearrangement joins TRBV9 to TRBJ2-7; TRBD2 matches 7 bases. From germline, CDR1 is SGDLS and CDR2 YYNGEE. The CDR3 sequence is 14 residues long. V shed 0 bases, J shed 2 bases, and the junction held 2 bases outside the gene matches. The CDR3 region has the DNA TGTGCCAGCAGCGTAGGGGGGGGGACCTACGAGCAGTACTTC. This gives the protein CASSVGGGTYEQYF. The complete variable domain, with remaining parts taken from reference TRBV9 and TRBJ2-7, reads DSGVTQTPKHLITATGQRVTLRCSPRSGDLSVYWYQQSLDQGLQFLIQYYNGEERAKGNILERFSAQQFPDLHSELNLSSLELGDSALYFCASSVGGGTYEQYFGPGTRLTVT.

The genes are TRBV27 and TRBJ1-4; maybe TRBD1 (6 bases). Trimming cost V 5 bases and J 7 bases, with 14 bases left between them. The CDR3 loop spans 14 amino acids. Germline CDR1 MNHEY, CDR2 SMNVEV (reference sequence). Here the CDR3 DNA reads TGTGCCAGCAGTATACAGGGTCGTGGTGAAAAACTGTTTTTT. Its translation is CASSIQGRGEKLFF. The variable domain in full, completed from reference TRBV27 and TRBJ1-4, reads EAQVTQNPRYLITVTGKKLTVTCSQNMNHEYMSWYRQDPGLGLRQIYYSMNVEVTDKGDVPEGYKVSRKEKRNFPLILESPSPNQTSLYFCASSIQGRGEKLFFGSGTQLSVL.

This rearrangement joins TRBV10-2 to TRBJ2-2; no clear D. The germline CDR1 and CDR2 sequences are WSHSY and SAAADI. V was clipped by 10 bases and J by 1 base, with 13 bases between them. CDR3 size: 14 residues. The CDR3 here is CAIGAEMNTGELFF. CDR3 in DNA: TGCGCCATAGGTGCGGAGATGAACACCGGGGAGCTGTTTTTT.

CDR3 in DNA: TGTGCCAGCAGTGGGTCGGACAGGGGAATAAACACCGGGGAGCTGTTTTTT. It encodes CASSGSDRGINTGELFF. This chain joins TRBV2 and TRBJ2-2, with 9 bases identical to TRBD1. This CDR3 is 17 amino acids long. Germline CDR1 and CDR2: SNHLY and FYNNEI. V shed 4 bases, J shed 2 bases, and the junction held 8 bases outside the gene matches.

V gene TRBV5-1 combines with J gene TRBJ2-5, with D possibly being TRBD2 (6 bases). The ends were cut back, 4 bases at V and 4 bases at J, with 17 bases in the middle. The CDR3 extends over 15 amino acids. CDR1 and CDR2 from the germline V gene are SGHRS and YFSETQ. CDR3 in amino acids: CASSPGLMGGETQYF. In DNA, the CDR3 is TGCGCCAGCAGCCCGGGGTTAATGGGGGGAGAGACCCAGTACTTC.

The CDR3 reads CASSVGGPVVEQYF. The CDR3 region has the DNA TGTGCCAGCAGCGTAGGAGGGCCCGTCGTGGAGCAGTACTTC. The rearrangement joins TRBV9 to TRBJ2-7; a possible D gene is TRBD2 (5 bases). The V and J ends lost 0 bases and 7 bases respectively, with 14 bases between them. This CDR3 spans 14 amino acids. Looked up from germline, CDR1 is SGDLS and CDR2 is YYNGEE.

This clone has more than one count but fewer than ten. J is TRBJ2-7 and V is TRBV7-9; TRBD1 matches 7 bases. There are 14 residues in the CDR3. V was pared by 5 bases and J by 4 bases, with 8 bases of the junction left unmatched. The V gene's germline CDR1 is SEHNR and CDR2 FQNEAQ (reference sequence). CDR3 residues: CASSILTGQYEQYF. The CDR3 DNA reads TGTGCCAGCAGCATCCTGACAGGGCAGTACGAGCAGTACTTC.

This clone was seen a handful of times. The V and J genes are TRBV27 and TRBJ2-1, with D possibly TRBD2 on 5 matching bases. Germline V gene lookup returns CDR1 MNHEY and CDR2 SMNVEV (reference sequence). The CDR3 sequence is 13 residues long. V was shortened by 6 bases and J by 5 bases, with 11 bases between the two germline ends. CDR3 in amino acids: CASSLAPNNEQFF. CDR3 nucleotide sequence: TGTGCCAGCAGCCTAGCCCCGAACAATGAGCAGTTCTTC.

The chain couples TRBV2 to TRBJ2-1; weak D call: TRBD2 (5 bases). Trimming removed 10 bases from V and 12 bases from J, with 16 bases in between. CDR1 and CDR2 (germline): SNHLY, FYNNEI. This CDR3 is 11 amino acids long. In DNA, the CDR3 is TGTGCCAACCATGTGGGAGCCGGGCAGTTCTTC. Translating gives CANHVGAGQFF.

The chain links TRBV27 to TRBJ1-2; weak D call: TRBD1 (6 bases). The V end lost 2 bases, the J end lost 3 bases, and 10 bases lay between the germline ends. Germline CDR1 and CDR2: MNHEY and SMNVEV (reference sequence). The CDR3 is 14 amino acids. The CDR3 DNA reads TGTGCCAGCAGTTTAGGGGGCCAGCACTATGGCTACACCTTC. It yields the protein CASSLGGQHYGYTF.

The J gene is TRBJ2-5, the V gene TRBV20-1; the match to TRBD2 covers 10 bases. The better agreement between TRBJ2-7 and the DNA end casts doubt on the J call. The germline CDR1 and CDR2 sequences are DFQATT and SNEGSKA (reference sequence). CDR3 length equals 11 residues. The CDR3 nucleotides read TGCACCCCTAGCGGGAGTTACGAGCAGTACTTC. Residues: CTPSGSYEQYF.

The J gene is TRBJ1-1, the V gene TRBV19, with D possibly matching TRBD1 (5 bases). The CDR3 sequence is 16 residues long. CDR1 LNHDA and CDR2 SQIVND come from the germline V gene (reference sequence). Trimming removed 5 bases from V and 3 bases from J, with 19 bases in between. The CDR3 spells CASSPPGAGTDTEAFF. The DNA for the CDR3 is TGTGCCAGTAGTCCCCCCGGGGCAGGGACTGACACTGAAGCTTTCTTT. Filled out from reference TRBV19 and TRBJ1-1, the complete variable domain reads DGGITQSPKYLFRKEGQNVTLSCEQNLNHDAMYWYRQDPGQGLRLIYYSQIVNDFQKGDIAEGYSVSREKKESFPLTVTSAQKNPTAFYLCASSPPGAGTDTEAFFGQGTRLTVV.

The chain employs TRBV28 and TRBJ2-1; possible D gene TRBD2, 5 bases. V gave up 6 bases and J gave up 4 bases, with 13 bases separating them. This CDR3 is built from 14 residues. Germline V gene data show CDR1 as MDHEN and CDR2 as SYDVKM. DNA of the CDR3: TGTGCCAGCAGAGACGGGAACTCTTACAATGAGCAGTTCTTC. It is translated as CASRDGNSYNEQFF.

The V call is TRBV4-1, the J call TRBJ2-1; D call uncertain. Germline V gene lookup returns CDR1 MGHRA and CDR2 YSYEKL. The length of the CDR3 is 15 residues. V shed 1 base and J shed 0 bases, with 7 bases lying between them. In DNA, the CDR3 is TGCGCCAGCAGCCAAGGTATGAGCTCCTACAATGAGCAGTTCTTC. Protein product: CASSQGMSSYNEQFF.

The genes are TRBV7-9 and TRBJ1-2, with 7 bases lining up with TRBD1. The V gene's germline CDR1 is SEHNR and CDR2 FQNEAQ (reference sequence). The trim removed 0 bases at V and 4 bases at J, leaving 17 bases unmatched. The CDR3 totals 19 residues. The CDR3 DNA sequence: TGTGCCAGCAGCTTAGCCCAAAAAGTAAAACACCGGGACAGCTATGGCTACACCTTC. As protein: CASSLAQKVKHRDSYGYTF.

The chain recombines TRBV4-1 with TRBJ2-7; 11 nucleotides match TRBD2. This CDR3 spans 15 amino acids. Germline CDR1 MGHRA, CDR2 YSYEKL. V shed 4 bases and J 5 bases; nucleotides not matched to a gene: 7. CDR3 amino acids: CASSPIAGGPHEQYV. In DNA form, the CDR3 reads TGCGCCAGCAGCCCGATAGCGGGAGGGCCCCACGAGCAGTACGTC.

The V and J genes are TRBV5-6 and TRBJ2-7; D may be TRBD2 (5 bases). This CDR3 is built from 15 residues. Trimming shortened V by 5 bases and J by 0 bases, and 15 bases separated the two germline ends. CDR1 is SGHDT and CDR2 is YYEEEE in the germline V gene. In DNA form, the CDR3 reads TGTGCCAGCAGACTAGGGTTGGGCAGCTCCTACGAGCAGTACGTC. It codes for CASRLGLGSSYEQYV.

V gene TRBV2 combines with J gene TRBJ1-2, with D possibly being TRBD1 (6 bases). The CDR3 totals 17 residues. V lost 0 bases and J 4 bases, leaving 18 bases between the germline ends. Per the germline V gene, CDR1 is SNHLY and CDR2 is FYNNEI. The CDR3 coding sequence is TGTGCCAGCAGTGAAGCGCCGTATCCAGGGGTAGGCTATGGCTACACCTTC. Translated: CASSEAPYPGVGYGYTF.

This chain links TRBV27 with TRBJ1-3, with TRBD1 as a possible D gene (6 bases). Trimming removed 7 bases from V and 5 bases from J, with 30 bases in between. Germline CDR1 reads MNHEY; CDR2 reads SMNVEV (reference sequence). The length of the CDR3 is 19 residues. In DNA form, the CDR3 reads TGTGCCAGCACCCTATTGGGGGGGCGCGGGACTGTGTGGCGAAACACCATATATTTT. Encoded protein: CASTLLGGRGTVWRNTIYF.

The chain joins TRBV25-1 to TRBJ2-7; a weak D match, TRBD2 (6 bases). This CDR3 comprises 11 residues. Deletions cut 11 bases from V and 0 bases from J, with 8 bases between. Germline-derived CDR1 and CDR2 are MGHDK and SYGVNS. In nucleotides, the CDR3 is TGTGCCGCGGGAAGCTCCTACGAGCAGTACTTC. This encodes CAAGSSYEQYF.

The genes are TRBV29-1 and TRBJ2-5; 11 bases align to TRBD2. J was trimmed by 3 bases and V by 0 bases; bases with no gene match: 6. The germline V gene encodes CDR1 SQVTM and CDR2 ANQGSEA. The CDR3 totals 16 residues. CDR3 sequence (DNA): TGCAGCGTTGAAGAGGGGACTAGCGGTTTAAAAGAGACCCAGTACTTC. Amino acids: CSVEEGTSGLKETQYF.